This T cell receptor beta chain was found in a study of T-cell memory formation after mild COVID-19. Overall study context: Largely, TCR clusters stayed within a single donor. Study-level findings and limits: The appearance of some responding clones in pre-infection memory suggested that cross-reactive memory joined. Mostly located in CM and EM were contracting CD4+ clones, with contracting CD8+ clones located in EMRA.

To note about this clonotype: Its antigen is unknown.

A single record per CDR3 protein comes from TCRdb applying MiXCR to the 5' RACE reads. Altogether 200,000 or so distinct CDR3 sequences are present, around 9.5% being singletons, with the ten largest covering roughly 4%. The receptor's source is a man aged 18 to 35 who had mild COVID-19 (a few samples of this study predate the infection). Cell type and time point are not known. The sequenced material came from PBMCs or a T cell subset sorted from them (not recorded which).

The CDR3 sequence is CASSPSASPADTQYF. The CDR3 DNA is TGTGCCAGCTCACCCTCCGCATCCCCGGCGGATACGCAGTATTTT. The V gene is TRBV18, the J gene TRBJ2-3; D remains unclear. With 3 bases removed from V and 6 bases from J, the gap between germline ends came to 16 bases. The germline V gene has CDR1 KGHSH and CDR2 LQKENI. The CDR3 contains 15 residues.